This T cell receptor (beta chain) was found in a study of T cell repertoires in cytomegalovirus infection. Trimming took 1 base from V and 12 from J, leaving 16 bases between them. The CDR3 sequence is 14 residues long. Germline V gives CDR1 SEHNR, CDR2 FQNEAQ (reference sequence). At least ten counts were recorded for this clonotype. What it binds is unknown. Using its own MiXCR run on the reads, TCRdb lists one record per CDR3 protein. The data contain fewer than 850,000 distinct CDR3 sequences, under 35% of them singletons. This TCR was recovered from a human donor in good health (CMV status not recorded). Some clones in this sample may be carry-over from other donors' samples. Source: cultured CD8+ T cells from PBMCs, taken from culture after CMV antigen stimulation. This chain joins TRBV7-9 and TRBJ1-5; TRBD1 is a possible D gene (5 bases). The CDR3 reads CASSLVGDLGSQHF. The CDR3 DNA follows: TGTGCCAGCAGCTTAGTTGGGGACCTGGGAAGCCAGCATTTT.